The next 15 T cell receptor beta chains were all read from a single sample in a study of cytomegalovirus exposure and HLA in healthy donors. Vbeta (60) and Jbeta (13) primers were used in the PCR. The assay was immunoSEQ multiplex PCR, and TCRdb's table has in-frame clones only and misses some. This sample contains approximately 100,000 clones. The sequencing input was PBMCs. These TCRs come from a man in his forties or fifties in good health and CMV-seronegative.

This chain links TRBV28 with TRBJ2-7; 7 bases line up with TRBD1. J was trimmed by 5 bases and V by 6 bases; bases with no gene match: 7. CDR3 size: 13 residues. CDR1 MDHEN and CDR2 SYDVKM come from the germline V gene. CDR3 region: CASSPPDRNEQYF. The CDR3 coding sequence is TGTGCCAGCAGCCCACCGGACAGGAACGAGCAGTACTTC.

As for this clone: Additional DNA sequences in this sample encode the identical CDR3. CDR3 loop: CASSVSGANVLTF. CDR3 coding DNA: TGTGCCAGCAGCGTAAGCGGGGCCAACGTCCTGACTTTC. V and J are TRBV9 and TRBJ2-6; D unclear. Trimming took off 1 base at V and 4 bases at J, with 3 bases between the two ends. Germline loops: CDR1 SGDLS, CDR2 YYNGEE. The length of the CDR3 is 13 residues.

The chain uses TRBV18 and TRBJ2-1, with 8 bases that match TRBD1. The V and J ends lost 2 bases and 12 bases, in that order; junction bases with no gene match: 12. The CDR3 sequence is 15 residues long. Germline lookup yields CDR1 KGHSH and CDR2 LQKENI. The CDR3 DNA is TGTGCCAGCTCACCAGGGACAGGAGGAGAATATCCGCAGTTCTTC. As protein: CASSPGTGGEYPQFF.

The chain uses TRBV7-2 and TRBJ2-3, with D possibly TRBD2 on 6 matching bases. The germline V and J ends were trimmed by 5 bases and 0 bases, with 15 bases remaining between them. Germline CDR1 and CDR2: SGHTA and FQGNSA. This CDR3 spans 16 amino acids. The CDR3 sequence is CASSRGRGYSTDTQYF. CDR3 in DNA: TGTGCCAGCAGCCGGGGACGGGGGTATAGCACAGATACGCAGTATTTT.

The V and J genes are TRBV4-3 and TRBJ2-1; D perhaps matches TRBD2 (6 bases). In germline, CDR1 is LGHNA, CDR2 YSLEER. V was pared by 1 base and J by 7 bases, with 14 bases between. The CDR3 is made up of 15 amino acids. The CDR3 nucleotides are TGCGCCAGCAGCCAAGGGTGGTCTAGCGCGAATGAGCAGTTCTTC. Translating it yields CASSQGWSSANEQFF.

The CDR3 bases are TGCGCCAGCAGCCCTACCCCCGAAGAGACCCAGTACTTC. Protein sequence: CASSPTPEETQYF. The gene calls are TRBV5-1 and TRBJ2-5; no clear D. V was cut by 4 bases and J by 3 bases, with 10 bases left in between. Germline V gene lookup returns CDR1 SGHRS and CDR2 YFSETQ. The CDR3 spans 13 residues. The variable domain in full, with the rest retrieved from reference TRBV5-1 and TRBJ2-5, is KAGVTQTPRYLIKTRGQQVTLSCSPISGHRSVSWYQQTPGQGLQFLFEYFSETQRNKGNFPGRFSGRQFSNSRSEMNVSTLELGDSALYLCASSPTPEETQYFGPGTRLLVL.

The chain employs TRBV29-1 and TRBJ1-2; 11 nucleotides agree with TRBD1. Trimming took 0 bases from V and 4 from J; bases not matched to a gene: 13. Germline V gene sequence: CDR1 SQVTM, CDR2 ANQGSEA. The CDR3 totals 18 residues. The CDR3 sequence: CSVEDQPGQGDRSYGYTF. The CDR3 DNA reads TGCAGCGTTGAAGACCAGCCGGGACAGGGGGATAGAAGCTATGGCTACACCTTC.

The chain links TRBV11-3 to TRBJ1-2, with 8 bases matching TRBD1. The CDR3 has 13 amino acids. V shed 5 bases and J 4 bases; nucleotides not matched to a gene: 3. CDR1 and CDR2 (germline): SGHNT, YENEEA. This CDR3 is CASSATGGYGYTF. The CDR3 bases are TGTGCCAGCAGCGCAACAGGGGGCTATGGCTACACCTTC.

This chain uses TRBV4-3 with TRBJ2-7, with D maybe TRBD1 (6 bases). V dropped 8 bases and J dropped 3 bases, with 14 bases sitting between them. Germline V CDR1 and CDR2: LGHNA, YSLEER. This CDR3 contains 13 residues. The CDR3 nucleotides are TGCGCCAGCGCCCCGGGACAACACTACGAGCAGTACTTC. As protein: CASAPGQHYEQYF.

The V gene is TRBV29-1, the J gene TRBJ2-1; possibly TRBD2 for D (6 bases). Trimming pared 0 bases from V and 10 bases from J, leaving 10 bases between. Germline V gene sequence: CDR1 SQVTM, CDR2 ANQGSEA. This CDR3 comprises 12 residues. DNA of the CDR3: TGCAGCGTTGAAGATCTTGGGGGGGAGCAGTTCTTC. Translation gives CSVEDLGGEQFF.

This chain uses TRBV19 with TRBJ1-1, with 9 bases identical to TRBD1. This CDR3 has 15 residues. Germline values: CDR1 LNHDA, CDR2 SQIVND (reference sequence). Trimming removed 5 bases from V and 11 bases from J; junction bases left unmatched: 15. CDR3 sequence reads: CASSPFWGQGGRAFF. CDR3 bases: TGTGCCAGTAGTCCCTTTTGGGGACAGGGAGGTCGGGCTTTCTTT. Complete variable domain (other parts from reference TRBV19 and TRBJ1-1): DGGITQSPKYLFRKEGQNVTLSCEQNLNHDAMYWYRQDPGQGLRLIYYSQIVNDFQKGDIAEGYSVSREKKESFPLTVTSAQKNPTAFYLCASSPFWGQGGRAFFGQGTRLTVV.

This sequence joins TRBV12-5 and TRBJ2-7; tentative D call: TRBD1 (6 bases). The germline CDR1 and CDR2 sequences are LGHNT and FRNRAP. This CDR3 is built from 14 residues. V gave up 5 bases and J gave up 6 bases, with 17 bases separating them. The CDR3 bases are TGTGCTAGTGGTGCCTACCCAGGGGTCTCCGAGCAGTACTTC. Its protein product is CASGAYPGVSEQYF.

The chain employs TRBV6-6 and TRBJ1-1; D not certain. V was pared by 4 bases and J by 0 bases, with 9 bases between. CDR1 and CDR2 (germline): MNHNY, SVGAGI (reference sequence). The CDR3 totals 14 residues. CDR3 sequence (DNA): TGTGCCAGCAGTTCCCCAATAGTGAACACTGAAGCTTTCTTT. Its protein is CASSSPIVNTEAFF.

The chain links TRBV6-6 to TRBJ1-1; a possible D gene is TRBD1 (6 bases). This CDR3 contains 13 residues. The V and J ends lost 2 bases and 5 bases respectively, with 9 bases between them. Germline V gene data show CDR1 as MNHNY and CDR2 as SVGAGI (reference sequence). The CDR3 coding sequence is TGTGCCAGCAGTTACACCGACAGGACTGAAGCTTTCTTT. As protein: CASSYTDRTEAFF.

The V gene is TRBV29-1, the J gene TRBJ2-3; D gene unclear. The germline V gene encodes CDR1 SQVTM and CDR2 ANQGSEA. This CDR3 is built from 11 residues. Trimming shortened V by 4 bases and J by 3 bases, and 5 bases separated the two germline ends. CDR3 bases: TGCAGCGTTGTATTGACAGATACGCAGTATTTT. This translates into CSVVLTDTQYF.